This paragraph reports one T cell receptor beta chain. Its binding antigen is unknown. No per-base quality is available; no much larger clone lies one base away. The sample is drawn from a study of regulatory T cells in long-lasting Graves disease (dated by TCRdb to the early 2020s). Regarding the research as a whole: Antithyroid drugs had been taken for less than 3 months by newly diagnosed Graves' disease patients. A total of roughly 33 samples underwent TCR sequencing: around 13 from persistent and some 20 from newly diagnosed Graves' disease patients. The study was conducted in China and was registered as a clinical trial. Persistent Graves' disease patients were compared with newly diagnosed Graves' disease patients by peripheral blood TCR sequencing and RNA sequencing.

What the research found in general, with its limitations: More public clonotypes were shared among persistent patients (2,741) than among newly diagnosed patients (roughly 1,000). The small sample size was acknowledged by the authors as a limitation that may reduce accuracy. Peripheral blood alone was examined, since thyroid tissue, which constituted the primary lesion, could not be accessed. Only the TCR beta chain was sequenced and analyzed. Preferential use of TRBV28, TRBJ1-2 and TRBJ2-5 was observed in persistent disease, whereas TRBV20-1 and TRBJ2-1 were favored in newly diagnosed disease. Compared with newly diagnosed patients, persistent Graves' disease patients had lower TCR Shannon entropy and fewer highly expanded clones, which suggests clonal expansion.

Interpreted using the paper, the time point label stands for: newly diagnosed GD, antithyroid drugs for less than 3 months. For both TCR sequencing and RNA sequencing, RNA was extracted from PBMCs in TRIzol. Graves' disease was diagnosed according to American Thyroid Association guidelines. Recruitment of patients was carried out at an endocrinology department in Xi'an, China. Each patient gave around 9 milliliters of peripheral blood, collected in an EDTA anticoagulant tube. PBMCs were isolated by Ficoll Paque Plus density gradient separation without further T cell sorting. An Agilent 2100 Bioanalyzer and agarose gel were used to assess RNA quality, and a NanoDrop 2000 was used to measure RNA concentration. The method behind the library was multiplex PCR. The instrument was an Illumina HiSeq 4000. To build TCR beta libraries, CDR3 regions were amplified by Arm-PCR using iRepertoire HTBI primers. Before sequencing, the PCR products underwent gel purification. In the paper's pipeline: Across samples, 60 to 75 TRBV and 13 to 15 TRBJ segments were identified and used for gene usage analysis of CDR3 amino acid clonotypes. Filtered high-quality paired reads were merged into contigs using COPE and FqMerger. BLAST was used to align contigs to IMGT TRBV, TRBD and TRBJ reference genes, and CDR3 was defined according to IMGT. Any clonotype with a frequency above 0.1% was classified as a highly expanded clone. Repertoire diversity was measured by Shannon entropy, and V-J evenness by the Gini coefficient. A clonotype was considered public if more than one individual shared it. TCRdb reprocessed the public reads (quality trimming at Q25 with fastp, clone calling with MiXCR) and kept in-frame beta chains. A single entry per CDR3 protein holds the most common genes and DNA from its merged rows. These V and J calls derive from TCRdb rather than the authors' analysis. Present in this sample are about 430,000 distinct CDR3 sequences, over 12% of which were seen just once. Approximately 7.6% of the sample belongs to the ten largest clones.

V lost 1 base and J lost 2 bases; the stretch between them is 9 bases long. The CDR3 contains 14 residues, cysteine and phenylalanine counted. Only CDR3 DNA remains: 42 bases, in frame from the first base. The germline V gene supplies CDR1 MNHNS and CDR2 SASEGT. In addition, the sample was reused for a study of T cells in Graves' hyperthyroidism and ophthalmopathy. Taken from the second paper: Graves' hyperthyroidism was defined as stable when no progression to ophthalmopathy occurred over 18 months of follow-up. The hyperthyroidism patients were between 18 and 65 years old and newly diagnosed, with a disease duration of less than 2 months. Patients with uncontrolled infections, other autoimmune diseases, pregnancy or lactation were excluded. Diagnoses were established on the basis of clinical symptoms, serum thyroxine and TRAb, thyroid ultrasound, and orbital computed tomography. The first round of RT-PCR for the TCR CDR3 was performed with the HTBI primer set and the Qiagen OneStep RT-PCR kit. Most expanded thyroid clonotypes (frequency above 0.001) were also found in blood, which suggests that blood repertoires may mirror thyroid immune responses. A model built on a 13 V-J signature distinguished ophthalmopathy from stable hyperthyroidism, reaching around 90% sensitivity and around 81% specificity in cross-validation and 80%/75% in testing. In validation, the model predicted progression to ophthalmopathy a median of roughly 6.2 months before onset, with around 70% sensitivity and almost 75% specificity. To identify distinguishing TCR V-J signatures, a discovery cohort of 100 or so patients was used, comprising some 45 with Graves' ophthalmopathy and 55 to 65 with stable Graves' hyperthyroidism. Whether ophthalmopathy could be predicted prospectively was tested in an independent validation cohort made up of fewer than 20 hyperthyroidism patients plus 17 patients who later progressed to ophthalmopathy. For training and testing, the 110 or so patients in the discovery cohort were randomly divided in a 7:3 ratio. The study also compared thyroid tissue and blood T-cell repertoires from about 6 Graves' hyperthyroidism patients. Following sampling, methimazole starting at 30 mg daily was given to hyperthyroidism patients, and high-dose intravenous methylprednisolone was given to ophthalmopathy patients. Libraries were constructed in a second round of multiplex PCR, after which size selection and purification were performed. Paired-end sequencing of the libraries was performed with 100 bp reads on an Illumina HiSeq2000. Raw data were processed with SOAPnuke, discarding reads with adapters, uncalled bases, mean Phred below 15, or no exact constant-primer or identifier match. High-quality paired reads were merged using COPE v1.2.5, and each unique nucleotide sequence was defined as a clonotype. Clonotypes were aligned to IMGT TRBV, TRBD and TRBJ reference segments using MiTCR v1.1. The analysis was restricted to V-J combinations with a frequency above 0.0001, which together covered 99% to 99.2% of the repertoires. A TCS score was defined as the ratio of F50 (clonal expansion) to E x V (chaos), with BLOSUM62-based TCRdist applied between CDR3 peptides within each V-J. Welch's t-statistics and random forest reduced 500 to 650 V-J features to fewer than 15, which were used in a naive Bayes classifier (R e1071). Sample size was not statistically predetermined, and investigators were not blinded to group allocation. TCR Vbeta CDR3 sequencing of 130 to 150 peripheral blood samples (approximately 44 ophthalmopathy, about 80 hyperthyroidism and roughly 17 progressor patients) is reported in the paper.

The TCR was taken from a woman aged 35 to 49 with Graves disease. Donor details come from another sample of the same person, matched by shared clones. Material: peripheral blood mononuclear cells (PBMCs), obtained at new diagnosis, from a patient treated with antithyroid drugs. The sequence is built from TRBV6-1 and TRBJ2-7, with the D gene not clear enough to name. The DNA is as follows: TGTGCCAGCAGTGAAGTCTGGAATACCTACGAGCAGTACTTC. Protein translation: CASSEVWNTYEQYF.